This T cell receptor beta chain was retrieved from a study of blood T cells in healthy people across ages. As for this clonotype: Its antigen remains unknown.

Per the germline V gene, CDR1 is SQVTM and CDR2 is ANQGSEA. The germline V and J ends were trimmed by 4 bases and 3 bases, with 7 bases remaining between them. CDR3 size: 12 residues. Healthy Caucasian individuals from Russia aged about 6 to 100 served as donors. The amount of total RNA extracted per sample was at least 5.5 micrograms. General study results and limits: Diversity estimates from one million T cells were considered underestimates.

With a J-beta primer mix and a sample-barcoded 5' primer, a second PCR ran about 7 to 12 cycles. TCRdb re-analysed the 5' RACE reads in MiXCR, keeping a single row per CDR3 protein. Here the sample spans about 400,000 distinct CDR3 sequences, more than 45% being singletons. The sample taken for sequencing was blood. The origin of this receptor is a man aged 55 to 70 in good health. J is TRBJ2-1 and V is TRBV29-1; D uncertain. CDR3 protein: CSVAHLYNEQFF. As DNA, the CDR3 is TGCAGCGTTGCCCACCTCTACAATGAGCAGTTCTTC.